These T cell receptor beta chains were read from a single sample in a study of CD8+ T cells in alopecia areata. Data came from immunoSEQ multiplex PCR; TCRdb stores just in-frame clones and leaves some out. The sample lists 110,000 or so clones; roughly 63% were seen once. The sample here was CD8+ T cells sorted from blood, taken at week 4, from a patient treated with tofacitinib. The source of these receptors is a human donor with alopecia areata. The CDR3 runs from the conserved cysteine through the conserved F or W. Each record gives: J gene, D gene, clone size, V gene, CDR3 protein, CDR3 DNA. The D gene is left open where the match is weak. Expanded clones are given a class, and other clones once, few, many or no size at all.

>TRBJ2-5|TRBD1|-|TRBV29-1
CSVDGWQGGFPQETQYF
TGCAGCGTTGACGGGTGGCAAGGGGGCTTCCCTCAAGAGACCCAGTACTTC
>TRBJ2-5|TRBD1|-|TRBV4-1
CASSPGTVQETQYF
TGCGCCAGCAGCCCGGGGACAGTCCAAGAGACCCAGTACTTC
>TRBJ1-1|TRBD1|once|TRBV29-1
CSAKDRGDTEAFF
TGCAGCGCTAAGGACAGGGGAGACACTGAAGCTTTCTTT
>TRBJ1-2|-|-|TRBV5-1
CASSLDLTDGYTF
TGCGCCAGCAGCTTGGATTTAACAGATGGCTACACCTTC
>TRBJ2-7|-|-|TRBV30
CAWSVPSHEQYF
TGTGCCTGGAGTGTACCTTCGCACGAGCAGTACTTC
>TRBJ1-1|TRBD1|few|TRBV30
CAWRRAPGTGKGTEAFF
TGTGCCTGGAGGAGGGCTCCCGGGACAGGGAAGGGCACTGAAGCTTTCTTT
>TRBJ2-5|-|few|TRBV29-1
CSVAPTDKEETQYF
TGCAGCGTTGCCCCCACCGATAAAGAAGAGACCCAGTACTTC
>TRBJ2-7|TRBD2|-|TRBV5-6
CASTFYGTSGIKGDEQYF
TGTGCCAGCACCTTCTACGGGACTAGCGGGATTAAAGGTGACGAGCAGTACTTC
>TRBJ1-4|-|-|TRBV7-9
CASRSTGTTNEKLFF
TGTGCCAGCAGGTCTACAGGGACTACTAATGAAAAACTGTTTTTT
>TRBJ2-7|TRBD1|-|TRBV25-1
CASSVFDRGYEQYF
TGTGCCAGCAGTGTATTTGACAGGGGATACGAGCAGTACTTC
>TRBJ2-1|TRBD1|-|TRBV19
CASSLTGTDVWDEQFF
TGTGCCAGTAGTCTCACCGGGACAGACGTTTGGGATGAGCAGTTCTTC
>TRBJ2-3|-|few|TRBV27
CASSDGSADTQYF
TGTGCCAGCAGCGATGGAAGCGCAGATACGCAGTATTTT
>TRBJ2-7|-|-|TRBV28
CASSPDAGGLEQYF
TGTGCCAGCAGTCCCGACGCGGGCGGGCTCGAGCAGTACTTC
>TRBJ2-1|TRBD2|few|TRBV4-3
CASSQDRGVEQFF
TGCGCCAGCAGCCAAGATCGGGGGGTTGAGCAGTTCTTC
>TRBJ2-1|TRBD2|-|TRBV4-2
CASSQEGLAGGRNEQFF
TGTGCCAGCAGCCAAGAAGGTCTAGCGGGGGGGCGAAATGAGCAGTTCTTC
>TRBJ2-5|-|-|TRBV6-5
CASSYVEDLGGTQYF
TGTGCCAGCAGTTACGTAGAAGATTTGGGAGGGACCCAGTACTTC
>TRBJ1-2|TRBD1|-|TRBV30
CAWSHTGGNYGYTF
TGTGCCTGGAGCCACACAGGGGGCAACTATGGCTACACCTTC
>TRBJ2-3|-|once|TRBV2
CASNGGEDTQYF
TGTGCCAGCAACGGTGGGGAAGATACGCAGTATTTT
>TRBJ2-3|TRBD1|once|TRBV29-1
CSVDPRDRGNTDTQYF
TGCAGCGTTGACCCGCGGGACAGGGGGAACACAGATACGCAGTATTTT
>TRBJ2-2|-|-|TRBV29-1
CSVLRAGTGELFF
TGCAGCGTTCTTAGGGCTGGGACCGGGGAGCTGTTTTTT
>TRBJ2-5|TRBD1|few|TRBV7-9
CASSSLRDRGGETQYF
TGTGCCAGCAGCTCGCTCCGGGACAGGGGAGGGGAGACCCAGTACTTC
>TRBJ2-6|TRBD1|-|TRBV27
CASSSRGPGANVLTF
TGTGCCAGCAGTTCTAGGGGGCCGGGGGCCAACGTCCTGACTTTC
>TRBJ2-7|-|few|TRBV2
CASSRGRGEQYF
TGTGCCAGCAGCCGGGGGCGAGGTGAGCAGTACTTC
>TRBJ2-5|TRBD1|-|TRBV11-2
CASSSTGEETQYF
TGTGCCAGCAGTTCTACAGGGGAAGAGACCCAGTACTTC
>TRBJ1-1|-|-|TRBV9
CASSVVNQAPEAFF
TGTGCCAGCAGCGTAGTTAATCAGGCCCCTGAAGCTTTCTTT
>TRBJ1-3|-|-|TRBV7-9
CASSLLPRDDLGGNTIYF
TGTGCCAGCAGCTTACTCCCCCGGGATGATCTTGGTGGAAACACCATATATTTT
>TRBJ1-1|TRBD1|few|TRBV29-1
CSVGQGTEAFF
TGCAGCGTCGGACAGGGGACTGAAGCTTTCTTT
>TRBJ1-1|TRBD1|few|TRBV29-1
CSVEARTGMNTEAFF
TGCAGCGTTGAAGCCCGGACAGGGATGAACACTGAAGCTTTCTTT